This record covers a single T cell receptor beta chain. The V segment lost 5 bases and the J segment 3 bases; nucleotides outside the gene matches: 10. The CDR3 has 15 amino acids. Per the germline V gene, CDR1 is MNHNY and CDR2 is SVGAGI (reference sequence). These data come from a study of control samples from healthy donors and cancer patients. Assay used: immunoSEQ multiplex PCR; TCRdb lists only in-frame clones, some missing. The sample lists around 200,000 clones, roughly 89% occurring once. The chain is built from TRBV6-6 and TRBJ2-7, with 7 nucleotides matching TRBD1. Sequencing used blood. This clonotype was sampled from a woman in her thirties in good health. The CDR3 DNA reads TGTGCCAGCAGTACACCCGACAGGGCCTTCTACGAGCAGTACTTC. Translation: CASSTPDRAFYEQYF.